Listed here is a single T cell receptor beta chain. Its antigen is currently unknown. Per germline, CDR1 MNHEY and CDR2 SMNVEV (reference sequence). The CDR3 is 17 amino acids. The V gene end was trimmed by 4 bases and the J gene end by 7 bases; junction bases not matched to a gene: 16. Sequenced by immunoSEQ multiplex PCR; TCRdb stores in-frame clones only, minus some. The repertoire holds tens of thousands of clones, with around nine tenths as singletons. This entry belongs to a study of cytomegalovirus exposure and HLA in healthy donors. Study-wide results and limits: It was about 150 TCR beta chains that were listed as cytomegalovirus-associated. Published work reported that the classifier diagnosed cytomegalovirus status with high specificity and sensitivity. A few chains tied to CMV proved CMV antigen-specific in vitro.

Sequencing input: PBMCs. The sequence was collected from a man aged 18 to 29 in good health and CMV-seronegative. The V call is TRBV27, the J call TRBJ2-1; 7 bases map to TRBD2. CDR3 amino acids: CASSSLAAQLQTNEQFF. CDR3 coding DNA: TGTGCCAGCAGTTCCCTAGCGGCCCAACTACAAACTAATGAGCAGTTCTTC.